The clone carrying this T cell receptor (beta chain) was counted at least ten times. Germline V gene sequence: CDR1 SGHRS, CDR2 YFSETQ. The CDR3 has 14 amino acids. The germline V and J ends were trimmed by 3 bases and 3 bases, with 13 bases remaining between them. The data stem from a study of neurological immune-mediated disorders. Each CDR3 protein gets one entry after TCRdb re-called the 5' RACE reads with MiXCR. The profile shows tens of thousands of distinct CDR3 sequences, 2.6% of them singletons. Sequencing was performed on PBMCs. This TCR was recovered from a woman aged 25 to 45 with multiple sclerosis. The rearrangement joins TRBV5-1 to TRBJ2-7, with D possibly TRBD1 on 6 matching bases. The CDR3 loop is CASSSWTANYEQYF. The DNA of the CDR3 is TGCGCCAGCAGCTCATGGACAGCTAACTACGAGCAGTACTTC.